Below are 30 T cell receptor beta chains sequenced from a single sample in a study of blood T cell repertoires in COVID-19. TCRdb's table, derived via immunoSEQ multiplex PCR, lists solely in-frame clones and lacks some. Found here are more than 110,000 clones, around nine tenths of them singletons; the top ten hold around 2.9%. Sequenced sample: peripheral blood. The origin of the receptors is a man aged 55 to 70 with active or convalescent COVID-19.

The CDR3 loop reads CATSDRQPSSYNEQFF. DNA of the CDR3: TGTGCCACCAGTGACCGACAGCCTAGCTCCTACAATGAGCAGTTCTTC. The chain uses TRBV24-1 and TRBJ2-1, with a weak D call TRBD1 (5 bases). Trimming shortened V by 4 bases and J by 0 bases, and 12 bases separated the two germline ends. The V gene's germline CDR1 is KGHDR and CDR2 SFDVKD. CDR3 length equals 16 residues.

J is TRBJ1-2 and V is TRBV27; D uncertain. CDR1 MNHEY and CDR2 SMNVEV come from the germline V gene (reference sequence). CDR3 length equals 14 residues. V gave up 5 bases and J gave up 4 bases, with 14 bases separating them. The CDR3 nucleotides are TGTGCCAGCAGTCCGATCTTGGAGTCCTATGGCTACACCTTC. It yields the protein CASSPILESYGYTF.

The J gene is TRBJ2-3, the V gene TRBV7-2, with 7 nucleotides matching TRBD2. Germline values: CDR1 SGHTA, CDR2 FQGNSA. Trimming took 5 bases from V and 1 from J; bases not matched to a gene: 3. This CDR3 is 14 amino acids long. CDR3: CASSPGGGTDTQYF. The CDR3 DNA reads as TGTGCCAGCAGCCCGGGGGGAGGCACAGATACGCAGTATTTT.

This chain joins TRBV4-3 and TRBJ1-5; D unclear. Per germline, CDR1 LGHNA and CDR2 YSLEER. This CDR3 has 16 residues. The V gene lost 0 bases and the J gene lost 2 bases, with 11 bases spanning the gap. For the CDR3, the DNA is TGCGCCAGCAGCCAAGATGAGGCGGGCGGCAATCAGCCCCAGCATTTT. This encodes CASSQDEAGGNQPQHF.

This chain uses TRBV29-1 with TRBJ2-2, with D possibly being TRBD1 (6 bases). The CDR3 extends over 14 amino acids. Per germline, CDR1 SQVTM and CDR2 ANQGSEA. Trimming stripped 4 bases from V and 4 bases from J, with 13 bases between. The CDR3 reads CSVAHRVGTGELFF. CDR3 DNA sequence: TGCAGCGTTGCCCACAGGGTAGGCACCGGGGAGCTGTTTTTT.

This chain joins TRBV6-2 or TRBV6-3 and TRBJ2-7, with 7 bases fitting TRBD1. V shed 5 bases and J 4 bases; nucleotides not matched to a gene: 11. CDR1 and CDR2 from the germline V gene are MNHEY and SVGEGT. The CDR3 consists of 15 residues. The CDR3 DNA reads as TGTGCCAGCAGTCGCTACCAGGGGGTTTCGTACGAGCAGTACTTC. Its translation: CASSRYQGVSYEQYF.

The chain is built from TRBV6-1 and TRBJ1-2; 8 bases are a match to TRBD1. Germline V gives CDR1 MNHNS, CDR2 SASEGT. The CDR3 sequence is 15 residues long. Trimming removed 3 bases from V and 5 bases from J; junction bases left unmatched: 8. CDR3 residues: CASSDPGTGGYGYTF. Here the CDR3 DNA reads TGTGCCAGCAGTGACCCCGGGACAGGAGGATATGGCTACACCTTC.

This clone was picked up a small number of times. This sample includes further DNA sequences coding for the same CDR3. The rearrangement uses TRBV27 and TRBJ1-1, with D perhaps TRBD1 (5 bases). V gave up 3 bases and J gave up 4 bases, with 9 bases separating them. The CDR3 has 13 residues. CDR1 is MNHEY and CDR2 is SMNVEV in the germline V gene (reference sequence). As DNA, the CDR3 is TGTGCCAGCAGTTTGTCAAGGGGCACTGAAGCTTTCTTT. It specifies CASSLSRGTEAFF.

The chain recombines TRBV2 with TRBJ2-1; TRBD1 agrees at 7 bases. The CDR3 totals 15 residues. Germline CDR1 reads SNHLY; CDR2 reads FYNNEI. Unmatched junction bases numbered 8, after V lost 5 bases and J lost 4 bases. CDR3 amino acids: CASSFQDRPYNEQFF. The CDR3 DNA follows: TGTGCCAGCAGTTTTCAGGACAGGCCTTACAATGAGCAGTTCTTC.

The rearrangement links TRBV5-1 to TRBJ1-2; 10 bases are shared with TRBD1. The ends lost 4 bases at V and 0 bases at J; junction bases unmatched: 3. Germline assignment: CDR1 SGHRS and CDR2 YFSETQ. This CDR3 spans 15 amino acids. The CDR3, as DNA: TGCGCCAGCAGCCAGGGACAGGGGCCTAACTATGGCTACACCTTC. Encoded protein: CASSQGQGPNYGYTF.

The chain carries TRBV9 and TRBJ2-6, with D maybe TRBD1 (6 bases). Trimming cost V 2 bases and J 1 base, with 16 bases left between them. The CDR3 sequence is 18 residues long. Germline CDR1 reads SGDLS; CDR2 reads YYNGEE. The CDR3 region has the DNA TGTGCCAGCAGCGTTCCTACAGGGAAAGAATCTGGGGCCAACGTCCTGACTTTC. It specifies CASSVPTGKESGANVLTF.

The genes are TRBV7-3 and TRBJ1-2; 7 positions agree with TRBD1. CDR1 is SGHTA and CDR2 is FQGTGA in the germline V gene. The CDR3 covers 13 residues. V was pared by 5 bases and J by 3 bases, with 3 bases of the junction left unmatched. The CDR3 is CASSRDRHYGYTF. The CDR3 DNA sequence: TGTGCCAGCAGCAGGGACAGACACTATGGCTACACCTTC.

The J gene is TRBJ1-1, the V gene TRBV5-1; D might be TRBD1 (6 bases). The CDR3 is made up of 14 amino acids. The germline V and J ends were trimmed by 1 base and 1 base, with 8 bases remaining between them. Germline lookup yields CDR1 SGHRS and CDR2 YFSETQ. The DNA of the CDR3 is TGCGCCAGCAGCTTGTCGGGACAGAACACTGAAGCTTTCTTT. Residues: CASSLSGQNTEAFF.

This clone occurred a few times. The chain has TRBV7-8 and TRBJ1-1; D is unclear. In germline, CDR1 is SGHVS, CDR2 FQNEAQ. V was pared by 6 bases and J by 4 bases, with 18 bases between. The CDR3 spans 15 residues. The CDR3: CASRPPGLSTTEAFF. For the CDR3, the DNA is TGTGCCAGCAGGCCACCAGGATTGTCGACCACTGAAGCTTTCTTT.

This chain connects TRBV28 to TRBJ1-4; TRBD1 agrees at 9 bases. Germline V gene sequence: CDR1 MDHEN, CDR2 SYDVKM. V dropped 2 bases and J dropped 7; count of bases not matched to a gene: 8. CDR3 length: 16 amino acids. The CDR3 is CASSLLRTGVPEKLFF. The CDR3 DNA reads TGTGCCAGCAGTTTACTCCGGACAGGGGTCCCTGAAAAACTGTTTTTT. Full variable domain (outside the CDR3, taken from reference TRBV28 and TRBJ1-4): DVKVTQSSRYLVKRTGEKVFLECVQDMDHENMFWYRQDPGLGLRLIYFSYDVKMKEKGDIPEGYSVSREKKERFSLILESASTNQTSMYLCASSLLRTGVPEKLFFGSGTQLSVL.

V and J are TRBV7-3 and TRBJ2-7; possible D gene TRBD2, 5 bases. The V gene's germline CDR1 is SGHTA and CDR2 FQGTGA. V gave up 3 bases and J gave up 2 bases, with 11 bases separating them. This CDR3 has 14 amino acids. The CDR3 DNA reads TGTGCCAGCAGCTTGCTAGCAGGCCCCTACGAGCAGTACTTC. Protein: CASSLLAGPYEQYF.

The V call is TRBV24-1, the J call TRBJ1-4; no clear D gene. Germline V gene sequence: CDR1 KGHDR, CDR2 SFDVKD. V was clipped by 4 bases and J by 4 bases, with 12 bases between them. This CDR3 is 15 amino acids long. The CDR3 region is CATSDSGNLNEKLFF. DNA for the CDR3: TGTGCCACCAGTGACTCCGGGAACCTTAATGAAAAACTGTTTTTT.

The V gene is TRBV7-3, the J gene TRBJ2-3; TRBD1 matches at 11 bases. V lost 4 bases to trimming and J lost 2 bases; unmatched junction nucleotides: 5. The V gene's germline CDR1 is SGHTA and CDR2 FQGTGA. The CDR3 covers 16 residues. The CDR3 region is CASSSPGQGDTDTQYF. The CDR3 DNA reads TGTGCCAGCAGCTCACCGGGACAGGGGGACACAGATACGCAGTATTTT.

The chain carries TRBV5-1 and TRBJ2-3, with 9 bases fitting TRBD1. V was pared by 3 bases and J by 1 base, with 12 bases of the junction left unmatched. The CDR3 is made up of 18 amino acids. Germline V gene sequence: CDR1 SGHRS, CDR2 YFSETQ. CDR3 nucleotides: TGCGCCAGCAGCTCGGGACAGGGAAAAAGCGGTCGCACAGATACGCAGTATTTT. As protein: CASSSGQGKSGRTDTQYF.

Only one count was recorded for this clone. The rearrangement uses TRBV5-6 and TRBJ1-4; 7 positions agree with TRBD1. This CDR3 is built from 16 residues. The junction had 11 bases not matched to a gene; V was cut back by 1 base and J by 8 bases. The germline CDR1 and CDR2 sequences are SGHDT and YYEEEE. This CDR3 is CASSLNPTGRGEKLFF. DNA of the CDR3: TGTGCCAGCAGCTTGAACCCGACAGGGCGAGGCGAAAAACTGTTTTTT.

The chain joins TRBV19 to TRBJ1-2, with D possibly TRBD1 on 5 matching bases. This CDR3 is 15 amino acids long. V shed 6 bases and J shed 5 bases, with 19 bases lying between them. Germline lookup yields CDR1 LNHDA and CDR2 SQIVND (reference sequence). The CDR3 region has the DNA TGTGCCAGTAGCCTGAAGGACATACGGATATATGGCTACACCTTC. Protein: CASSLKDIRIYGYTF.

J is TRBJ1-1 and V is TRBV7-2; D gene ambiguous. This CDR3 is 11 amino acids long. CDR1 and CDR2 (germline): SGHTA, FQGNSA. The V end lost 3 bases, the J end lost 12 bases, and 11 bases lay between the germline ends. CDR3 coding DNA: TGTGCCAGCAGCTTTTCCAGGAGGACTTTCTTT. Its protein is CASSFSRRTFF.

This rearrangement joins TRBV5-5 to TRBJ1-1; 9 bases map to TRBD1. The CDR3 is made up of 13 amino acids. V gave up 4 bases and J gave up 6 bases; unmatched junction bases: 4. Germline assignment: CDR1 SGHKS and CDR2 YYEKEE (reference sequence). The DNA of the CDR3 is TGTGCCAGCAGCAGGACAGGGGACGCTGAAGCTTTCTTT. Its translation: CASSRTGDAEAFF.

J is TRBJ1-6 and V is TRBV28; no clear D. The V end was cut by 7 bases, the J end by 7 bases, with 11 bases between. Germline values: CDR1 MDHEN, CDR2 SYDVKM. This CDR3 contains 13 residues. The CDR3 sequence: CASTIGGNSPLHF. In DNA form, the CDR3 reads TGTGCCAGCACCATAGGCGGGAATTCACCCCTCCACTTT.

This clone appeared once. The CDR3 loop is CASSWTGGIEQYF. The CDR3 DNA sequence: TGTGCCAGCAGTTGGACAGGGGGAATAGAGCAGTACTTC. The chain has TRBV6-2 or TRBV6-3 and TRBJ2-7, with 10 positions matching TRBD1. CDR1 and CDR2 (germline): MNHEY, SVGEGT. The CDR3 covers 13 residues. Trimming removed 4 bases from V and 7 bases from J; junction bases left unmatched: 4.

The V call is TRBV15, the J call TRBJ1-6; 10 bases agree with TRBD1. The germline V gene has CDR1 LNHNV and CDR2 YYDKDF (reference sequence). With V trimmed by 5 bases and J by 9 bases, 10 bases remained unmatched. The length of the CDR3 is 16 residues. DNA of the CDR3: TGTGCCACCAGCTTAGGAGACAGGGGGCGATCTTCACCCCTCCACTTT. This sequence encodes CATSLGDRGRSSPLHF.

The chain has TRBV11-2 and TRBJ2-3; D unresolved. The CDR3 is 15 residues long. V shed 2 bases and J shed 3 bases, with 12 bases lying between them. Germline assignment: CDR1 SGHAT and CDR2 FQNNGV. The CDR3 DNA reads TGTGCCAGCAGCTTATCCGGGTCTGCGACAGATACGCAGTATTTT. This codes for CASSLSGSATDTQYF.

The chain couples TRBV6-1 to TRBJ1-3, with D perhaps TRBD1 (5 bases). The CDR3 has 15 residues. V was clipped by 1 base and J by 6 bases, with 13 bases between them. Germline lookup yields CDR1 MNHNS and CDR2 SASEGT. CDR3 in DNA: TGTGCCAGCAGTGAAGAGCTGGGACTAGAAAACACCATATATTTT. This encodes CASSEELGLENTIYF.

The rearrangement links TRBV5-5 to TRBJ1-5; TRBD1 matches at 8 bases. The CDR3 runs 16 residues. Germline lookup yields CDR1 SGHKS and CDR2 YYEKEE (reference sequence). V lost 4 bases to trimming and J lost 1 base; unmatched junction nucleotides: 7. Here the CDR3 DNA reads TGTGCCAGCAGCCAAGGACAGGGAGTAAGCAATCAGCCCCAGCATTTT. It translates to CASSQGQGVSNQPQHF.

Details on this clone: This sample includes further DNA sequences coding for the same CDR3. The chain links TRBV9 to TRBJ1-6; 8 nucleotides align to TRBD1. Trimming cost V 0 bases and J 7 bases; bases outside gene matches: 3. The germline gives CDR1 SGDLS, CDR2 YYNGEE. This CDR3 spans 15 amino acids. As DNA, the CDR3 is TGTGCCAGCAGCGTAGTGGGACAGGTGAATTCACCCCTCCACTTT. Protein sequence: CASSVVGQVNSPLHF.